There are a few counts of the clone carrying this T cell receptor (beta chain). The antigen remains undetermined. Germline V gene sequence: CDR1 SGHRS, CDR2 YFSETQ. CDR3 length equals 15 residues. V dropped 2 bases and J dropped 2; count of bases not matched to a gene: 5. Constant-segment primers and 5'RACE yielded cDNA libraries for TCR alpha and TCR beta, each carrying sample barcodes and UMIs. TCRdb fed the 5' RACE reads into MiXCR, producing one record per CDR3 protein. The table has 200,000 to 250,000 distinct CDR3 sequences, 9.5% seen once. The sample originates from a study of T-cell memory formation after mild COVID-19. Study summary: Across donors, TCR clusters were largely donor specific.

Study-level results: Memory cells collected pre-infection included some clones that later responded, suggesting cross-reactive memory joined. Researchers report contracting CD4+ clones mostly in CM and EM, with CD8+ clones in EMRA.

The TCR originated in a man younger than 35 who had mild COVID-19 (a few samples of this study predate the infection). Cell type and time point are not known. Sequencing was performed on PBMCs or a T cell subset sorted from them (not recorded which). The rearrangement joins TRBV5-1 to TRBJ2-3; 7 bases match TRBD2. CDR3 amino acids: CASSFGRGNTDTQYF. The CDR3 DNA reads as TGCGCCAGCAGCTTTGGGCGGGGGAACACAGATACGCAGTATTTT.